The entry that follows covers one TCR beta chain sequence. Antigen specificity is unknown. The table came from immunoSEQ multiplex PCR; TCRdb's copy has only in-frame clones and leaves some out. In the table there are under 40,000 clones, around 73% of which are singletons. The CDR3 loop spans 14 amino acids. Germline V lookup: CDR1 GTSNPN, CDR2 SVGIG (reference sequence). Trimming removed 4 bases from V and 7 bases from J; junction bases left unmatched: 11. The sample is drawn from a study of OX40 agonist ivuxolimab in advanced cancers. At the level of the study: Mean age about 60 years, range roughly 20 to 85; 82.7% male. A partial response was reached by three patients: one with hepatocellular carcinoma and two with cutaneous melanoma.

Study-wide points: Expanded clones tended on average to be more numerous among CD8+ T cells than CD4+.

The sequence was obtained from an adult with an advanced solid tumor such as melanoma, head and neck, liver or kidney cancer. The J gene is TRBJ1-2, the V gene TRBV30, with TRBD1 identical over 8 bases. The sample here was CD4+ or CD8+ T cells sorted from blood, taken in a trial of the OX40 agonist ivuxolimab. The CDR3 here is CAWTHPTGAGGYTF. CDR3 nucleotides: TGTGCCTGGACCCATCCGACAGGGGCTGGTGGCTACACCTTC.